These T cell receptor beta chains were read from a single sample in a study of T cell responses to AZD1222 COVID-19 vaccine. The method was immunoSEQ multiplex PCR; TCRdb's version includes in-frame clones alone and lacks a portion of them. The sample consists of about 100,000 clones, 90% of them appearing once. This specimen consisted of peripheral blood, obtained on day 0 of AZD1222 vaccination. Receptor source: an adult in good health. Both conserved end residues are part of each CDR3. The D gene is left open where the match is weak. Size values are once, few and many counts, or a class for expanded clones, and some rows have none.

clone_size j_call d_call v_call cdr3_aa cdr3_nt
NA TRBJ1-4 NA TRBV4-1 CASSHLNMGFNEKLFF TGCGCCAGCAGCCACCTAAACATGGGTTTTAATGAAAAACTGTTTTTT
NA TRBJ1-2 NA TRBV7-2 CASSLDHGIYGYTF TGTGCCAGCAGCTTAGATCACGGAATCTATGGCTACACCTTC
NA TRBJ1-6 NA TRBV4-1 CASSQDFPRTDPNSPLHF TGCGCCAGCAGCCAAGATTTCCCTAGGACGGACCCAAATTCACCCCTCCACTTT
NA TRBJ2-6 NA TRBV4-1 CASSQRGGGANVLTF TGCGCCAGCAGCCAGCGAGGAGGGGGGGCCAACGTCCTGACTTTC
NA TRBJ1-1 NA TRBV6-5 CASSYRGLRMNTEAFF TGTGCCAGCAGTTATCGGGGACTGCGGATGAACACTGAAGCTTTCTTT
NA TRBJ2-3 NA TRBV27 CASGPDTQYF TGTGCCAGCGGCCCTGATACGCAGTATTTT
NA TRBJ1-2 NA TRBV2 CASSATNDNYGYTF TGTGCCAGCAGCGCGACCAACGACAACTATGGCTACACCTTC
NA TRBJ1-1 NA TRBV6-5 CASSYSLQGSSFF TGTGCCAGCAGTTACTCACTCCAGGGGTCGTCTTTCTTT
NA TRBJ2-7 NA TRBV27 CASIPRRGPYEQYF TGTGCCAGCATCCCCCGCCGGGGCCCCTACGAGCAGTACTTC
NA TRBJ1-1 NA TRBV7-9 CASSRTEAFF TGTGCCAGCTCCCGGACTGAAGCTTTCTTT
NA TRBJ2-7 NA TRBV18 CASSGTDYEQYF TGTGCCAGCTCAGGAACCGACTACGAGCAGTACTTC
NA TRBJ1-1 NA TRBV7-9 CASSLAGVNTEAFF TGTGCCAGCAGCTTAGCGGGGGTTAACACTGAAGCTTTCTTT
NA TRBJ2-7 TRBD2 TRBV6-5 CASLEAGGSYEQYF TGTGCCAGCCTGGAAGCGGGGGGCTCCTACGAGCAGTACTTC
NA TRBJ2-7 NA TRBV7-2 CASSSPGETYEQYF TGTGCCAGCAGCTCACCTGGTGAAACCTACGAGCAGTACTTC
NA TRBJ1-1 NA TRBV29-1 CSVELAAEAFF TGCAGCGTTGAATTGGCGGCTGAAGCTTTCTTT
once TRBJ1-4 NA TRBV5-4 CASSSDTGRVFF TGTGCCAGCAGCTCAGATACAGGGCGGGTCTTTTTT
NA TRBJ1-2 NA TRBV19 CASSNSGESTYGYTF TGTGCCAGTAGCAATTCAGGGGAGTCTACCTATGGCTACACCTTC
NA TRBJ1-3 NA TRBV2 CASSEMAGPGNTIYF TGTGCCAGCAGTGAAATGGCAGGGCCTGGAAACACCATATATTTT
NA TRBJ1-5 NA TRBV28 CASSLTGRLQPQHF TGTGCCAGCAGTTTAACGGGGAGGTTACAGCCCCAGCATTTT
NA TRBJ1-1 TRBD1 TRBV4-1 CASSLQGALDGAFF TGCGCCAGCAGCTTACAGGGGGCTTTAGATGGGGCTTTCTTT
once TRBJ1-2 TRBD1 TRBV10-3 CAIRVGTGENYGYTF TGTGCCATCAGAGTAGGGACAGGGGAGAACTATGGCTACACCTTC
NA TRBJ2-3 TRBD1 TRBV19 CASSISDRGGADTQYF TGTGCCAGTAGTATATCGGACAGGGGCGGAGCAGATACGCAGTATTTT